Below are 26 T cell receptor beta chains sequenced from a single sample in a study of cytotoxic CD8 clonotypes in ibrutinib-treated CLL. Only in-frame clones appear in the TCRdb table, and some are missing; sequencing was by immunoSEQ multiplex PCR. Of about 300,000 clones listed, around 66% are singletons. Specimen: PBMCs, collected after 36 months of ibrutinib treatment. Source of these receptors: a human donor with chronic lymphocytic leukemia.

V is TRBV27 and J is TRBJ2-2; 7 bases match TRBD1. CDR3 length equals 15 residues. V lost 3 bases to trimming and J lost 3 bases; unmatched junction nucleotides: 4. Germline V gene sequence: CDR1 MNHEY, CDR2 SMNVEV (reference sequence). CDR3 amino acids: CASSFGTAYTGELFF. Written as DNA, the CDR3 is TGTGCCAGCAGTTTCGGGACAGCATACACCGGGGAGCTGTTTTTT.

V usage is TRBV7-9 and J usage is TRBJ1-2; 8 nucleotides line up with TRBD1. The germline CDR1 and CDR2 sequences are SEHNR and FQNEAQ (reference sequence). CDR3 length: 12 residues. J was trimmed by 8 bases and V by 5 bases; bases with no gene match: 4. CDR3 nucleotide sequence: TGTGCCAGCAGCCTGGGACAGGAGGGCTACACCTTC. Its protein product is CASSLGQEGYTF.

The rearrangement uses TRBV2 and TRBJ1-1; 7 positions agree with TRBD1. The CDR3 runs to 13 residues. V gave up 7 bases and J gave up 6 bases; unmatched junction bases: 8. Germline CDR1 is SNHLY and CDR2 is FYNNEI. The CDR3 sequence: CASTRQGIAEAFF. The CDR3 bases are TGTGCCAGCACCCGACAGGGCATCGCTGAAGCTTTCTTT.

The V gene is TRBV5-1, the J gene TRBJ1-3; the D gene is possibly TRBD1 (5 bases). The germline CDR1 and CDR2 sequences are SGHRS and YFSETQ. Trimming took 1 base from V and 4 from J, leaving 18 bases between them. The CDR3 is 17 residues long. CDR3 region: CASSLTFSGHSGNTIYF. DNA for the CDR3: TGCGCCAGCAGCTTGACGTTTTCAGGGCATTCCGGAAACACCATATATTTT.

The rearrangement joins TRBV7-8 to TRBJ1-1; the D gene is possibly TRBD1 (6 bases). Per germline, CDR1 SGHVS and CDR2 FQNEAQ. Trimming pared 2 bases from V and 0 bases from J, leaving 7 bases between. The CDR3 length is 14 residues. CDR3 coding DNA: TGTGCCAGCAGCTTACAGGGGATGAACACTGAAGCTTTCTTT. The encoded protein is CASSLQGMNTEAFF.

This clone has a count of ten or more. The CDR3 region is CASSEHRGLEPQHF. CDR3 coding DNA: TGTGCCAGCAGTGAACACAGGGGGCTAGAGCCCCAGCATTTT. The chain carries TRBV6-1 and TRBJ1-5, with 9 bases matching TRBD1. The CDR3 contains 14 residues. After removal of 2 bases from V and 8 bases from J, the junction contained 4 bases not matched to a gene. Germline V gene sequence: CDR1 MNHNS, CDR2 SASEGT.

The rearrangement links TRBV6-1 to TRBJ2-7; a possible D gene is TRBD2 (6 bases). Trimming took off 6 bases at V and 3 bases at J, with 12 bases between the two ends. This CDR3 is built from 13 residues. CDR1 is MNHNS and CDR2 is SASEGT in the germline V gene. The CDR3 region is CASSAGPNYEQYF. CDR3 DNA: TGTGCCAGCAGCGCGGGACCGAACTACGAGCAGTACTTC.

This clone was seen more than once but under ten times. The chain joins TRBV11-3 to TRBJ1-5, with D maybe TRBD1 (5 bases). This CDR3 region has 18 residues. V was shortened by 1 base and J by 0 bases, with 16 bases between the two germline ends. CDR1 is SGHNT, CDR2 YENEEA, per germline. CDR3 in DNA: TGTGCCAGCAGCTTAGTAGGACAAGTGGGAAATAGCAATCAGCCCCAGCATTTT. This gives the protein CASSLVGQVGNSNQPQHF.

This chain connects TRBV1 to TRBJ2-5; whether TRBD2, the table's D call, matches the DNA was not checked. TRBV1 is classified as a pseudogene. The CDR3 length is 16 residues. CDR3 nucleotides: TGCACCAGCAGCCAAGAGGGGGCGGGAGTGGGAGAGACCCAGTACTTC. Encoded protein: CTSSQEGAGVGETQYF.

The chain links TRBV6-5 to TRBJ1-4; TRBD1 agrees at 8 bases. Per germline, CDR1 MNHEY and CDR2 SVGAGI. The CDR3 loop spans 15 amino acids. J was trimmed by 6 bases and V by 5 bases; bases with no gene match: 8. The CDR3 DNA reads TGTGCCAGCAGTCCCCAGGGGGCCCGGTATGAAAAACTGTTTTTT. Amino acids: CASSPQGARYEKLFF.

This clone was seen a handful of times. The CDR3 loop reads CASSSVQGNYGYTF. In nucleotides, the CDR3 is TGCGCCAGCAGCTCCGTACAGGGGAACTATGGCTACACCTTC. The chain carries TRBV5-1 and TRBJ1-2, with TRBD1 matching 7 bases. Trimming cost V 3 bases and J 2 bases; bases outside gene matches: 4. The CDR3 contains 14 residues. CDR1 is SGHRS, CDR2 YFSETQ, per germline.

The chain carries TRBV27 and TRBJ2-5; no clear D gene. V was clipped by 5 bases and J by 2 bases, with 15 bases between them. The germline V gene has CDR1 MNHEY and CDR2 SMNVEV (reference sequence). The CDR3 has 15 amino acids. This CDR3 is CASSKRRFMQETQYF. The CDR3 DNA follows: TGTGCCAGCAGTAAAAGACGGTTTATGCAAGAGACCCAGTACTTC.

The chain joins TRBV11-2 to TRBJ2-4; tentatively, D is TRBD2 (6 bases). Germline CDR1 reads SGHAT; CDR2 reads FQNNGV. V was clipped by 8 bases and J by 16 bases, with 21 bases between them. This CDR3 region has 12 residues. The CDR3 protein is CASRRTGEREYF. The CDR3 DNA reads TGTGCCAGCCGGAGGACGGGGGAGAGGGAATACTTC.

This clone turned up a few times. The rearrangement links TRBV2 to TRBJ1-4; a weak D match, TRBD1 (5 bases). CDR1 and CDR2 from the germline V gene are SNHLY and FYNNEI. CDR3 length: 15 amino acids. V was cut by 5 bases and J by 0 bases, with 10 bases left in between. The CDR3 bases are TGTGCCAGCAGTCGGGACGGAGCAACTAATGAAAAACTGTTTTTT. Its protein is CASSRDGATNEKLFF.

V gene TRBV29-1 combines with J gene TRBJ2-5; D gene uncertain. CDR1 and CDR2 from the germline V gene are SQVTM and ANQGSEA. V shed 5 bases and J shed 1 base, with 17 bases lying between them. The CDR3 extends over 15 amino acids. CDR3 DNA: TGCAGCGTTTCCTCCATCGCAGGATTCCAAGAGACCCAGTACTTC. Its protein product is CSVSSIAGFQETQYF.

J is TRBJ2-3 and V is TRBV19; D call uncertain. CDR3 length equals 11 residues. Germline V gene lookup returns CDR1 LNHDA and CDR2 SQIVND (reference sequence). V lost 5 bases to trimming and J lost 6 bases, with 6 bases between them. The CDR3 protein is CASSLRDTQYF. The CDR3 nucleotides are TGTGCCAGTAGTCTGCGGGATACGCAGTATTTT.

The rearrangement uses TRBV6-5 and TRBJ1-2; D is perhaps TRBD1 (5 bases). Germline CDR1 MNHEY, CDR2 SVGAGI. The V end lost 6 bases, the J end lost 8 bases, and 19 bases lay between the germline ends. This CDR3 contains 14 residues. CDR3 loop: CASSWGLPGGGYTF. The CDR3 nucleotides read TGTGCCAGCAGCTGGGGCCTTCCCGGTGGGGGCTACACCTTC.

V gene TRBV27 combines with J gene TRBJ2-2; D is possibly TRBD2 (6 bases). The CDR3 consists of 15 residues. The V end was cut by 1 base, the J end by 3 bases, with 9 bases between. The germline V gene encodes CDR1 MNHEY and CDR2 SMNVEV (reference sequence). The CDR3 nucleotides read TGTGCCAGCAGTTTATGGGGGGTAGACACCGGGGAGCTGTTTTTT. Residues: CASSLWGVDTGELFF.

The V gene is TRBV2, the J gene TRBJ2-3; 12 positions match TRBD2. After removal of 4 bases from V and 10 bases from J, the junction contained 9 bases not matched to a gene. The CDR3 covers 15 residues. Germline V gives CDR1 SNHLY, CDR2 FYNNEI. This CDR3 is CASSARASGRVPQYF. The CDR3 DNA is TGTGCCAGCAGTGCGAGGGCTAGCGGGAGGGTTCCGCAGTATTTT.

V is TRBV6-5 and J is TRBJ2-5, with D unclear. Germline V CDR1 and CDR2: MNHEY, SVGAGI. The CDR3 covers 16 residues. Trimming left V 3 bases short and J 0 bases short, with 14 bases between. This chain's CDR3 is CASSYEVPPYQETQYF. DNA of the CDR3: TGTGCCAGCAGTTATGAGGTTCCCCCGTACCAAGAGACCCAGTACTTC.

The V and J genes are TRBV27 and TRBJ2-7, with D possibly TRBD1 on 6 matching bases. Germline V gives CDR1 MNHEY, CDR2 SMNVEV (reference sequence). The CDR3 runs 15 residues. Trimming shortened V by 0 bases and J by 2 bases, and 11 bases separated the two germline ends. CDR3 loop: CASSLSVRGAYEQYF. CDR3 bases: TGTGCCAGCAGTTTATCGGTCAGGGGAGCCTACGAGCAGTACTTC.

The chain employs TRBV4-1 and TRBJ1-4; TRBD1 matches at 10 bases. Germline V gives CDR1 MGHRA, CDR2 YSYEKL. V shed 3 bases, J shed 3 bases, and the junction held 1 base outside the gene matches. The CDR3 is 15 amino acids. The DNA of the CDR3 is TGCGCCAGCAGCCAGGGACAGGGGTCTAATGAAAAACTGTTTTTT. This sequence encodes CASSQGQGSNEKLFF.

The gene calls are TRBV5-1 and TRBJ1-6; D gene ambiguous. The germline V gene encodes CDR1 SGHRS and CDR2 YFSETQ. V was clipped by 2 bases and J by 10 bases, with 16 bases between them. CDR3 length: 15 amino acids. The CDR3 sequence: CASSFLGESRSPLHF. CDR3 coding DNA: TGCGCCAGCAGCTTTCTCGGGGAATCTAGGTCACCCCTCCACTTT. The complete variable domain, with remaining parts taken from reference TRBV5-1 and TRBJ1-6, reads KAGVTQTPRYLIKTRGQQVTLSCSPISGHRSVSWYQQTPGQGLQFLFEYFSETQRNKGNFPGRFSGRQFSNSRSEMNVSTLELGDSALYLCASSFLGESRSPLHFGNGTRLTVT.

The rearrangement links TRBV9 to TRBJ2-3, with 7 bases lining up with TRBD1. V dropped 3 bases and J dropped 1; count of bases not matched to a gene: 8. The CDR3 spans 16 residues. Looked up from germline, CDR1 is SGDLS and CDR2 is YYNGEE. CDR3 DNA: TGTGCCAGCAGCGAGGAACAGGGGAGAGGCACAGATACGCAGTATTTT. Translation: CASSEEQGRGTDTQYF.

The genes are TRBV7-8 and TRBJ2-7, with 7 bases aligning to TRBD1. The CDR3 totals 15 residues. Germline V lookup: CDR1 SGHVS, CDR2 FQNEAQ. The V gene end was trimmed by 5 bases and the J gene end by 2 bases; junction bases not matched to a gene: 9. The CDR3 loop reads CASSPRLGTAYEQYF. As DNA, the CDR3 is TGTGCCAGCAGCCCGCGTCTCGGGACAGCCTACGAGCAGTACTTC.

This clone has a handful of counts. V gene TRBV4-1 combines with J gene TRBJ1-1, with 8 bases aligning to TRBD1. The CDR3 runs to 13 residues. Germline V CDR1 and CDR2: MGHRA, YSYEKL. The junction had 5 bases not matched to a gene; V was cut back by 4 bases and J by 7 bases. The CDR3 DNA follows: TGCGCCAGCAGCCCTGGGACAGGACTTGAAGCTTTCTTT. Protein sequence: CASSPGTGLEAFF.